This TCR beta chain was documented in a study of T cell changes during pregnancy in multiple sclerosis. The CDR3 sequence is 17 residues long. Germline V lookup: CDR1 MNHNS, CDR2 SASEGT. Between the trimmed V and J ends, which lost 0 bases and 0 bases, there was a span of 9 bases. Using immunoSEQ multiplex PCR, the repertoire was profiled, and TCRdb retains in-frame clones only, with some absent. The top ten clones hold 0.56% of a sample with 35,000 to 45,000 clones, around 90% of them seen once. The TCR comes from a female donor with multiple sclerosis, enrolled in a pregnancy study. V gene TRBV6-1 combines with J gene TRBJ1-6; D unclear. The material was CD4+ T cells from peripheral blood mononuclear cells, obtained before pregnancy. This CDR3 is CASSEALRSSYNSPLHF. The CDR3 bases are TGTGCCAGCAGTGAAGCGCTCCGGAGCTCCTATAATTCACCCCTCCACTTT.